The following is a T cell receptor beta chain sequence with its context. The antigen is unknown. This entry comes from a study of T cell responses to AZD1222 COVID-19 vaccine. General study points: Epitopes outside B.1.351 and B.1.1.7 mutated regions reportedly drew nearly half of spike TCRs. Spike was spanned by vaccine-associated CD4 TCRs, which were dominant at 160-218 and 743-854.

Assay: immunoSEQ multiplex PCR; the TCRdb copy retains only in-frame clones and omits some. Of about 110,000 clones listed, 70% to 90% are singletons. The J segment lost 3 bases and the V segment lost 1 base, leaving 1 base of the junction unmatched. Germline V gene sequence: CDR1 SNHLY, CDR2 FYNNEI. The CDR3 sequence is 14 residues long. The sequence came from an adult who received the AZD1222 COVID-19 vaccine. The specimen comprised peripheral blood, sampled 28 days after the second AZD1222 dose. The genes are TRBV2 and TRBJ2-5, with 8 nucleotides matching TRBD2. CDR3 in DNA: TGTGCCAGCAGTGAAGGGGGACTAGAAGAGACCCAGTACTTC. Its translation is CASSEGGLEETQYF.